A single T cell receptor beta chain is shown here with its context. In this sample, this clonotype turned up a few times. The antigen it binds to is not known. No quality values exist for individual bases; no much larger clone is one base distant. Reads for this sample came from an Illumina NovaSeq 6000. TCRalpha and TCRbeta cDNA libraries were constructed by 5'RACE with constant-segment primers, with sample barcodes and unique molecular identifiers being introduced. Trizol reagent was used to extract RNA from every sample. Amplification of the libraries took two PCR steps, and the second step added a second sample barcode plus Illumina TruSeq adapters. Sequencing of libraries was performed on an Illumina NovaSeq with 2 x 150 bp paired-end reads. The authors' analysis ran thus. The reads were demultiplexed and collapsed into UMI-guided consensus sequences using migec v1.2.7. Using mixcr v2.1.11, UMI consensuses were aligned to TRA and TRB V and J templates and then assembled into clonotypes. A clonotype was counted as expanded or contracted only if both edgeR and NoisET called the change significant, with noise models trained on biological replicates. edgeR calls used a false discovery rate-adjusted p below 0.01 and a log2 fold-change threshold of 1. As an exploratory analysis of dynamics, PCA with hierarchical clustering was applied to max-normalized trajectories of the 1000 most abundant clonotypes. The CD4 or CD8 phenotype of responding clones was assigned using the separately sequenced CD4+ and CD8+ repertoires. In-frame beta chains were kept once TCRdb had trimmed the public reads at Q25 with fastp and called clones with MiXCR. Every CDR3 protein is listed once, alongside the most common genes and DNA of its rows. It is TCRdb's table, rather than the study itself, that gives the V and J calls and clone size. This sample holds approximately 88,000 distinct CDR3 sequences; about 23% were observed only once. Under 55% of the sample is taken by the ten largest.

The data were obtained in a study of T-cell memory formation after mild COVID-19 (dated by TCRdb to the early 2020s). With regard to the full study: TCR sequence clusters from the two donors were found to be largely donor specific. In a couple of donors, T-cell clones that expanded and contracted after mild COVID-19 were tracked by sequencing TCRalpha and TCRbeta repertoires over time. Two young, previously healthy adult volunteers, one female and one male, were included in the cohort.

From a lookup of the germline V gene, CDR1 and CDR2 are KGHDR and SFDVKD. The CDR3 covers 15 residues, taking in both the cysteine and the phenylalanine. Solely the CDR3 DNA is kept, with 45 bases framed from the first base. V and J are trimmed by 3 bases and 5 bases, and the gene matches miss 9 bases of the junction. Ficoll-Paque density gradient centrifugation was used to isolate PBMCs. What the work shows at the level of the full study, not this receptor alone: The study covered only a couple of mild cases, and larger cohorts including severe cases with pre-infection samples were considered necessary. Some responding clones were detected in pre-infection memory, which suggested that pre-existing cross-reactive memory T cells had joined the SARS-CoV-2 response. SARS-CoV-2 specificity of the second-wave clones peaking on day 37 was not confirmed. Contracting CD4+ clones appeared mostly in the CM and EM memory subsets, whereas CD8+ clones were enriched in EMRA. Balanced CD4/CD8 phenotypes were observed for clones contracting from day 15 to 85, whereas a bias towards CD4+ was observed for a second wave of clones expanding from day 15 to 37.

The TCR sequence derives from a man aged 18 to 29 who had mild COVID-19 (a few samples of this study predate the infection). The sample titles of this study are shuffled in the database, so cell type and time point are left out; the donor was told from shared clones. The sample comprised PBMCs or a T cell subset sorted from them (not recorded which). The chain joins TRBV24-1 to TRBJ2-7; 7 of the junction bases match TRBD1. The CDR3 loop reads CATSDPRQGINEQYF. The DNA is as follows: TGTGCCACCAGTGATCCCCGACAGGGTATTAACGAGCAGTACTTC.